This T cell receptor beta chain was recorded in a study of beta chain features in type 1 diabetes. Study-wide results and caveats: PCR might preferentially amplify shorter templates, equally in patients and controls. Cells with high TCR expression could be over-represented by cDNA sequencing.

The CDR3 runs 16 residues. V gave up 0 bases and J gave up 2 bases, with 14 bases separating them. Germline V lookup: CDR1 SGHNT, CDR2 YYREEE (reference sequence). A few counts support this clone. The antigen is unknown. As every portion of the isolated RNA was reverse transcribed, the sequencing read expressed TCRB transcripts. Profiling relied on immunoSEQ multiplex PCR, and the TCRdb table lists in-frame clones only, not all of them. This sample yields about 180,000 clones, of which approximately 13% are seen a single time; approximately 0.64% belongs to the top ten. The receptor was isolated from a woman younger than 35 in good health. V usage is TRBV5-4 and J usage is TRBJ2-5; perhaps TRBD1 as D (6 bases). The sequenced material came from central memory CD4+ T cells from blood. CDR3: CASSLEQGSRQETQYF. The DNA of the CDR3 is TGTGCCAGCAGCTTGGAACAGGGAAGTCGGCAAGAGACCCAGTACTTC.